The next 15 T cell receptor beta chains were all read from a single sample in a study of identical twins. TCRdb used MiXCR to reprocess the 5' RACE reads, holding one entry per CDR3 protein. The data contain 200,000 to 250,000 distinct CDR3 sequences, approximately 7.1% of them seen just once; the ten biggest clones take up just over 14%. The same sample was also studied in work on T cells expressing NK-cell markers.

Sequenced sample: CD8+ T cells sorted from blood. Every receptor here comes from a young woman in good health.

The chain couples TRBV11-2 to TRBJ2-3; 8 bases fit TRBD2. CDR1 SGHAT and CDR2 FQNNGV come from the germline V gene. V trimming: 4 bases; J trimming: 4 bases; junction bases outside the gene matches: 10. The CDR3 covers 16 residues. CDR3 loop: CASSSRGGLGADTQYF. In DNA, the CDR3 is TGTGCCAGCAGCTCCCGGGGGGGATTAGGGGCAGATACGCAGTATTTT.

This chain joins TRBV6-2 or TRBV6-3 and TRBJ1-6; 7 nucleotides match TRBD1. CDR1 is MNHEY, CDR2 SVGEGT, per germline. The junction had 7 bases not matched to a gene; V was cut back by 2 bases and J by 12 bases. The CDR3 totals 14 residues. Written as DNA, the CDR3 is TGTGCCAGCAGTTACGCCTGGGACAGAGGACCCCTCCACTTT. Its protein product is CASSYAWDRGPLHF.

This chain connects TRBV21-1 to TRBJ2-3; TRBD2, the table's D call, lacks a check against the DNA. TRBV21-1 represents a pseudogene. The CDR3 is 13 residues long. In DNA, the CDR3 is TGTGCCAGCAGCCTTCCTCCGACAGATACGCAGTATTTT. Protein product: CASSLPPTDTQYF.

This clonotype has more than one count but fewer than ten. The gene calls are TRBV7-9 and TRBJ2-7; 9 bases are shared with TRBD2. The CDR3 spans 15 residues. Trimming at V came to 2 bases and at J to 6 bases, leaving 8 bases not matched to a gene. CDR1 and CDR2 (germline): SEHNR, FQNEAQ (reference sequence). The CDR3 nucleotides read TGTGCCAGCAGCTTATCTTCCAGCGGGGGGCCCGAGCAGTACTTC. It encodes CASSLSSSGGPEQYF.

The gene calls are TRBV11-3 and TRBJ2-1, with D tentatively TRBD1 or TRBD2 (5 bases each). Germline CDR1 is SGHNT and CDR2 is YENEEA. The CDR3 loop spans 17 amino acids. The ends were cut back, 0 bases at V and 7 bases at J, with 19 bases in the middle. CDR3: CASSLDVTPGPVNEQFF. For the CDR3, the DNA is TGTGCCAGCAGCTTAGATGTGACGCCGGGGCCGGTGAATGAGCAGTTCTTC. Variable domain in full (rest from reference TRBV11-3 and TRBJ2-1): EAGVVQSPRYKIIEKKQPVAFWCNPISGHNTLYWYLQNLGQGPELLIRYENEEAVDDSQLPKDRFSAERLKGVDSTLKIQPAELGDSAVYLCASSLDVTPGPVNEQFFGPGTRLTVL.

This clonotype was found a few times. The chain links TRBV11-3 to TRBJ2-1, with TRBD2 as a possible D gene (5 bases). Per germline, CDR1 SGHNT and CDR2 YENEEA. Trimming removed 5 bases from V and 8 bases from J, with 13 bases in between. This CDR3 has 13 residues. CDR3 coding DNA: TGTGCCAGCAGCCCGGGGTCAGTCCATGAGCAGTTCTTC. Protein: CASSPGSVHEQFF.

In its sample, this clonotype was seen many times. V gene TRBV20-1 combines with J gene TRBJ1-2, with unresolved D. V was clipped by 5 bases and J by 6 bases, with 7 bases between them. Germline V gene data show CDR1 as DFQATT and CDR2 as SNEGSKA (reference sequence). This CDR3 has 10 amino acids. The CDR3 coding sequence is TGCAGTGCTTTTAGGGATGGCTACACCTTC. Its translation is CSAFRDGYTF.

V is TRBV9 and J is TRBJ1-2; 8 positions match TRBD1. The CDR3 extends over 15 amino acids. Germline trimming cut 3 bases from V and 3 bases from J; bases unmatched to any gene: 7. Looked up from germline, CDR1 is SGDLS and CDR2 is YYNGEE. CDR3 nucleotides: TGTGCCAGCAGCGGGAGGACAGGGAAAGACTATGGCTACACCTTC. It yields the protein CASSGRTGKDYGYTF.

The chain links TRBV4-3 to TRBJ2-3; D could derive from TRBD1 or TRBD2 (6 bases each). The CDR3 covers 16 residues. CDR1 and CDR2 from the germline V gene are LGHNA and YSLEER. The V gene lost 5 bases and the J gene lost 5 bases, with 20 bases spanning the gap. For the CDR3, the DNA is TGCGCCAGCAGCGGTCGGAGGGGGAGAGGAGGAGATACGCAGTATTTT. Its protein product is CASSGRRGRGGDTQYF.

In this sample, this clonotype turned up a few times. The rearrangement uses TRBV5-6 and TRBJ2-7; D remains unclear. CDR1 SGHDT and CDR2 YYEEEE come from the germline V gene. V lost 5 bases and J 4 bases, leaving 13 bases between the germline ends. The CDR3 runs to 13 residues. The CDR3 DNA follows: TGTGCCAGCAGTCCAGGAGTCAGGTACGAGCAGTACTTC. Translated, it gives CASSPGVRYEQYF.

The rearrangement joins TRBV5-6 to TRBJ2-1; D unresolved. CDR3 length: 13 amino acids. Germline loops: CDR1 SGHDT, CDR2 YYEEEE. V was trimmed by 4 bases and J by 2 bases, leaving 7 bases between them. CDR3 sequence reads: CASSPVAYNEQFF. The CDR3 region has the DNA TGTGCCAGCAGCCCTGTGGCCTACAATGAGCAGTTCTTC.

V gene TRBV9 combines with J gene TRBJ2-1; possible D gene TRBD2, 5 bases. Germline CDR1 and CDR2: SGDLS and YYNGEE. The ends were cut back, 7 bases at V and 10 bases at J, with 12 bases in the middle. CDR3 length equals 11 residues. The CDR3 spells CASGGRAEQFF. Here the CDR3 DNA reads TGTGCCAGCGGTGGGCGGGCAGAGCAGTTCTTC.

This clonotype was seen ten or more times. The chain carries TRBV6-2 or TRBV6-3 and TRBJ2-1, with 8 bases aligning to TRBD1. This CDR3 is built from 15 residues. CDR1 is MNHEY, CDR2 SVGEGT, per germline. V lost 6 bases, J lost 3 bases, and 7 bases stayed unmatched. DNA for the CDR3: TGTGCCAGCAGCATAACCGGGACAGGCTACAATGAGCAGTTCTTC. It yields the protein CASSITGTGYNEQFF.

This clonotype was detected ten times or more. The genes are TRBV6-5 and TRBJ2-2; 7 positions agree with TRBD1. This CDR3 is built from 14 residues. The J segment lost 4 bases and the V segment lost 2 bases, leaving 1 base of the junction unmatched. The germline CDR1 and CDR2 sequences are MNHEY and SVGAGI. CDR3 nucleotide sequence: TGTGCCAGCAGTTACGGGACAGCCACCGGGGAGCTGTTTTTT. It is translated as CASSYGTATGELFF.

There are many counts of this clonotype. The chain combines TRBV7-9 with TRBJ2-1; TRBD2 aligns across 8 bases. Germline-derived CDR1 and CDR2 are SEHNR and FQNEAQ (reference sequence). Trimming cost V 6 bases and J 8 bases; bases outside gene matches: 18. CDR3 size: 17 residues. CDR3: CASRAGAGGPGMDEQFF. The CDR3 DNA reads TGTGCCAGCAGGGCTGGGGCGGGAGGACCTGGAATGGATGAGCAGTTCTTC.